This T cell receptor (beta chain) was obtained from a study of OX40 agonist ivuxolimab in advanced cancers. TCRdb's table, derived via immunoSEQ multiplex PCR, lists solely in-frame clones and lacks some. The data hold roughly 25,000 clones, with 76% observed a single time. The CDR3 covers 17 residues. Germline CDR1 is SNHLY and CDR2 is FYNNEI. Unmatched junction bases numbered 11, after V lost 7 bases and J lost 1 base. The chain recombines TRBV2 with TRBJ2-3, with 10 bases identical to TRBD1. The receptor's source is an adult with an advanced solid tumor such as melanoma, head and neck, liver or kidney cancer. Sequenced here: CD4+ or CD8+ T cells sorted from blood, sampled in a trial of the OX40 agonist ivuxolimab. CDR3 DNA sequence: TGTGCCAGCAAAAAACGGACAGGGGGGCTTGGCACAGATACGCAGTATTTT. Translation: CASKKRTGGLGTDTQYF.